Below, one TCR beta chain is given with its context. Its antigen is not known. This sample includes further DNA sequences coding for the same CDR3. This table comes from immunoSEQ multiplex PCR, and its TCRdb copy is limited to in-frame clones, with some not included. The sample includes 90,000 to 150,000 clones, 90% to 95% seen only once; the top ten take roughly 0.11%. This sample is part of a study of graft-versus-host responses after intestinal transplantation. Trimming took 5 bases from V and 16 from J; bases not matched to a gene: 10. CDR3 length equals 14 residues. Germline CDR1 is SGHRS and CDR2 is YFSETQ.

This chain uses TRBV5-1 with TRBJ2-1; TRBD2 aligns across 15 bases. This TCR was recovered from a human donor who received an intestinal transplant. This material consisted of unstimulated CD4+ T cells sorted from spleen or lymph node cells, taken before intestinal transplant. The CDR3 loop is CASRPGLAGGRLFF. The CDR3 DNA follows: TGCGCCAGCAGACCGGGACTAGCGGGAGGAAGGTTATTCTTC.